This TCR beta chain came from a study of identical twins. Study results and limitations: Zero-insertion analyses were open to partial confounding by invariant MAIT and iNKT cells.

This clonotype appeared a few times. The antigen is undetermined. The CDR3 is 15 residues long. CDR1 is MGHRA and CDR2 is YSYEKL in the germline V gene. Trimming cost V 1 base and J 2 bases, with 11 bases left between them. TCRdb fed the 5' RACE reads into MiXCR, producing one record per CDR3 protein. The sample has around 300,000 distinct CDR3 sequences, under 9% seen once. In addition, the sample was reused for a study of yellow fever vaccine responses in identical twins.

This chain joins TRBV4-1 and TRBJ1-1; D not resolved. The receptor was derived from a woman aged 18-29 years in good health. Sequenced: memory (CD45RO+) T cells sorted from blood. DNA of the CDR3: TGCGCCAGCAGCCAAGTTTCAGGAATAAACACTGAAGCTTTCTTT. Protein: CASSQVSGINTEAFF.